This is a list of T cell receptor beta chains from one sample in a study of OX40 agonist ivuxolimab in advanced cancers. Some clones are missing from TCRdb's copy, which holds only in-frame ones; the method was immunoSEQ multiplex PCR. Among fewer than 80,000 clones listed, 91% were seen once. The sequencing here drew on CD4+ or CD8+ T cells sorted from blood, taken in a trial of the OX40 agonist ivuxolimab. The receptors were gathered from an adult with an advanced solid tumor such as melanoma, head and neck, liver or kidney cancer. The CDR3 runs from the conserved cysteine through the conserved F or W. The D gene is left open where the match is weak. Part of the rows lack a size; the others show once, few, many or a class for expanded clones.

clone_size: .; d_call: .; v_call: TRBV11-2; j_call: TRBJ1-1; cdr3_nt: TGTGCCAGCCAGCAAGTCGGGGGCGCGATCTTT; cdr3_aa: CASQQVGGAIF
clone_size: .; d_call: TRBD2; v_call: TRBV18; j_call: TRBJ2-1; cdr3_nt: TGTGCCAGCTCACCAGTGGTGAGGACTAGCTTTGAGCAGTTCTTC; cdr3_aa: CASSPVVRTSFEQFF
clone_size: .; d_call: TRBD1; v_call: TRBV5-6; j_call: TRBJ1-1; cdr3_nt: TGTGCCAGCAGCGAGAAGGACAGGTCGAACACTGAAGCTTTCTTT; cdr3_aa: CASSEKDRSNTEAFF
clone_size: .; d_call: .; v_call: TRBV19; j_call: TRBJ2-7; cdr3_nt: TGTGCCAGTAGTATGGACAGAAATTCCTACGAGCAGTACTTC; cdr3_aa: CASSMDRNSYEQYF
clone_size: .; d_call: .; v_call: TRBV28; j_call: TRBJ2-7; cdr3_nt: TGTGCCAGCAGGGAGCAAAGGGTGGGGGAGCAGTACTTC; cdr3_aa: CASREQRVGEQYF
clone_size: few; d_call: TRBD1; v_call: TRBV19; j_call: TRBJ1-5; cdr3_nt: TGTGCCAGTAGTCAGGGGGGGAGCAATCAGCCCCAGCATTTT; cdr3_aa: CASSQGGSNQPQHF
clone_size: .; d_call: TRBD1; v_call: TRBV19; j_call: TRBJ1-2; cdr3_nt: TGTGCCAGTAGTCTCTCCGGGGGACAGGGACACTATGGCTACACCTTC; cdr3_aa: CASSLSGGQGHYGYTF
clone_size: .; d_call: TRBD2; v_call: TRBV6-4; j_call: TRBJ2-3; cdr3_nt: TGTGCCAGCAGCGGCGAACTAGCGGGGAGGGCCACTCTTAGCACAGATACGCAGTATTTT; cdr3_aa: CASSGELAGRATLSTDTQYF
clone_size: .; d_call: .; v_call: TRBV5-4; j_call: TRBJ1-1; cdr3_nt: TGTGCCAGCAGCTTGGGACAGTCGAACACTGAAGCTTTCTTT; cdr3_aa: CASSLGQSNTEAFF
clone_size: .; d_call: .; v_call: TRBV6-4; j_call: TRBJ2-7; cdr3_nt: TGTGCCAGCAGTGACAGGGAAAATGGGCAGTACTTC; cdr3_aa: CASSDRENGQYF
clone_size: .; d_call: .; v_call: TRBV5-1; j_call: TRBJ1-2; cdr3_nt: TGCGCCAGCACCACGACCCCTCAGAATGGCTACACCTTC; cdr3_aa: CASTTTPQNGYTF
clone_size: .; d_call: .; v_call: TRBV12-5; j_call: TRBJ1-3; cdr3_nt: TGTGCTAGTGCCTGGGGGGTGTCTGGAAACACCATATATTTT; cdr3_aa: CASAWGVSGNTIYF
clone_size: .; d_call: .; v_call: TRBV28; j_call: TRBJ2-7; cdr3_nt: TGTGCCAGCAGTTCGGTGGCCAGAACCTACGAGCAGTACTTC; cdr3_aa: CASSSVARTYEQYF
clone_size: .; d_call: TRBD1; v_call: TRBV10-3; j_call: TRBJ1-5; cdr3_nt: TGTGCCATAGGGACAGGGGATCAGCCCCAGCATTTT; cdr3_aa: CAIGTGDQPQHF
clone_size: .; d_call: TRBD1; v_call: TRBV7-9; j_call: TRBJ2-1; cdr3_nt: TGTGCCAGCAGCGGACCAGGACAGGGGGCGACGAAGATCTACAATGAGCAGTTCTTC; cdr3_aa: CASSGPGQGATKIYNEQFF
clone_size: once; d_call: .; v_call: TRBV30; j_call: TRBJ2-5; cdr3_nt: TGTGCCTGGAGTCCCAAAGAGACCCAGTACTTC; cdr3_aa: CAWSPKETQYF
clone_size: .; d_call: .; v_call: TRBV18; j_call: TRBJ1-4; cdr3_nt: TGTGCCAGCTCACCACCTTCGGGCGGGGGCGAAGAAAAACTGTTTTTT; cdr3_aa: CASSPPSGGGEEKLFF
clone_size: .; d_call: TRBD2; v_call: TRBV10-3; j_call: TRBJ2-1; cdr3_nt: TGTGCCATCAGCGGGACTAGCAATGAGCAGTTCTTC; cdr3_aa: CAISGTSNEQFF
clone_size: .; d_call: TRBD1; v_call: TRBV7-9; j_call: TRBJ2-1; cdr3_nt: TGTGCCAGCGTCCGGGGGACAGGGTCCTACAATGAGCAGTTCTTC; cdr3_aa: CASVRGTGSYNEQFF
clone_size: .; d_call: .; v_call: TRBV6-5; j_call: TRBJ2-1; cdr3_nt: TGTGCCAGCACGAAACCGGGACTCCGAACGGAGCAGTTCTTC; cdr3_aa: CASTKPGLRTEQFF
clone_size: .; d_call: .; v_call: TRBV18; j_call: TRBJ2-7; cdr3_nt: TGTGCCAGCTCACCAAGCCAGGGCTACGAGCAGTACTTC; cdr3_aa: CASSPSQGYEQYF
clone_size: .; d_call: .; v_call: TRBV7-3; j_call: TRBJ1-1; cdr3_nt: TGTGCCAGCAGCCCCGGACCGAACACTGAAGCTTTCTTT; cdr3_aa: CASSPGPNTEAFF
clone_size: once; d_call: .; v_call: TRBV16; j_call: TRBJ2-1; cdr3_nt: TGTGCCAGCAGTCCCCGTTGGGGGTTGGATGAGCAGTTCTTC; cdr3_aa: CASSPRWGLDEQFF
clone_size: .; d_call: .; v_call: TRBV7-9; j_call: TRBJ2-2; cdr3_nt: TGTGCCAGCAGCTTAGGTGTCCCCGGGGAGCTGTTTTTT; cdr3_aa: CASSLGVPGELFF
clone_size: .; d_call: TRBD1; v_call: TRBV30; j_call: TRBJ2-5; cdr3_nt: TGTGCCTGGAGGGCCTTCGGACAGGGGGCTGAGACCCAGTACTTC; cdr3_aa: CAWRAFGQGAETQYF
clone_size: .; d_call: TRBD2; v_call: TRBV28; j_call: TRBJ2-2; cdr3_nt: TGTGCCAGCAGTCCGGGGGGAGGCACCGGGGAGCTGTTTTTT; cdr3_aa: CASSPGGGTGELFF
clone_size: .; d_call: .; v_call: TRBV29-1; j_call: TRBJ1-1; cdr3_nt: TGCTCCGGGGCTATGAACACTGAAGCTTTCTTT; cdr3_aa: CSGAMNTEAFF
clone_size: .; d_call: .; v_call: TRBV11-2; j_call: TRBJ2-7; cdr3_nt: TGTGCCAGCAGCTTAGGACCATCGACAGCCCCTAAGTCCTACGAGCAGTACTTC; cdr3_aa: CASSLGPSTAPKSYEQYF
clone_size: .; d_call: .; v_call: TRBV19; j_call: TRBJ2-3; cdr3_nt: TGTGCCAGTAGTCTGGACCTTAGGGAGACTAGCACAGATACGCAGTATTTT; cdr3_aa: CASSLDLRETSTDTQYF
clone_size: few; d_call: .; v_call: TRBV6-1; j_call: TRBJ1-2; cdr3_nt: TGTGCCAGCAGTGAAGAAGGGAGACGTGGCTACACCTTC; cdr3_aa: CASSEEGRRGYTF
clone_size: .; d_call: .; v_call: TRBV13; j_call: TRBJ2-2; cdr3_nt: TGTGCCAGCAGCTTAGGCCTACAAAACACCGGGGAGCTGTTTTTT; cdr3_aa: CASSLGLQNTGELFF
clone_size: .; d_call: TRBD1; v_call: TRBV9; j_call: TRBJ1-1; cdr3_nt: TGTGCCAGCAGTAACCAACAGGGGGCGAACACTGAAGCTTTCTTT; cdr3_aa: CASSNQQGANTEAFF
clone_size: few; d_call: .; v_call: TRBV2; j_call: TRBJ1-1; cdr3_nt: TGTGCCAGCATATGGGGGCTTGACACTGAAGCTTTCTTT; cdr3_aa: CASIWGLDTEAFF
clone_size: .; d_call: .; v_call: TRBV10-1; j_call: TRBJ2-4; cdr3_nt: TGCGCCAGCAGTGAAGGAGGACCCAAAAACATTCAGTACTTC; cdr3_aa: CASSEGGPKNIQYF
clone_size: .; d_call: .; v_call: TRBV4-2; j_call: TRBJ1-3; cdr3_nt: TGTGCCAGCAGCCTTTCCGCAGACTCTGGAAACACCATATATTTT; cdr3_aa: CASSLSADSGNTIYF
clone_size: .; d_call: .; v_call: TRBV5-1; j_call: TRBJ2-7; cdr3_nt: TGCGCCAGCAGCGTAGATCAGGGTTACGAGCAGTACTTC; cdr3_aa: CASSVDQGYEQYF
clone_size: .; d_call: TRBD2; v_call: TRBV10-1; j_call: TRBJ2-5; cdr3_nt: TGCGCCAGCAGTGGCAGCGGGATGGAGACCCAGTACTTC; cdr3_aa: CASSGSGMETQYF
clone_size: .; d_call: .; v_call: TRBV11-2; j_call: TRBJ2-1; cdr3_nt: TGTGCCAGCAGCTTAGAATTCTCTAGCGTTAGCTCCTACAATGAGCAGTTCTTC; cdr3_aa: CASSLEFSSVSSYNEQFF
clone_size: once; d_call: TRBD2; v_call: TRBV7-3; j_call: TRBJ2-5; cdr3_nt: TGTGCCAGCAGCTTAAGGGGACTAGCGGGAGCGGGCGAGACCCAGTACTTC; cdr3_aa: CASSLRGLAGAGETQYF
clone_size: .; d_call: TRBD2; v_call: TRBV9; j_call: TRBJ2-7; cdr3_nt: TGTGCCAGCAGCCCGACTAGCGGGAGAAGGGAGCAGTACTTC; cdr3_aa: CASSPTSGRREQYF
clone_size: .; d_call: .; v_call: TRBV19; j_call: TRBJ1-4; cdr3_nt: TGTGCCAGTAGCCGGACCCGTAATGAAAAACTGTTTTTT; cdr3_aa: CASSRTRNEKLFF
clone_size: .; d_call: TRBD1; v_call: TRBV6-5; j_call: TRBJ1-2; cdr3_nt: TGTGCCAGCAGGACAGGGGGTTTTGGCTACACCTTC; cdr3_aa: CASRTGGFGYTF
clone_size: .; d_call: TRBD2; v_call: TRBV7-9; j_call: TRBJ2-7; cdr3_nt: TGTGCCAGCAGCTTAGTAGCGGGAGGGTTACCGGGCGAGCAGTACTTC; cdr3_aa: CASSLVAGGLPGEQYF
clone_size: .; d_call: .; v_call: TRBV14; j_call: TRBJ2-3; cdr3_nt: TGTGCCAGCAGTTGGGTTTCCACAGATACGCAGTATTTT; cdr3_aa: CASSWVSTDTQYF
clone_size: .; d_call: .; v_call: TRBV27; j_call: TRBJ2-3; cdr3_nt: TGTGCCAGCAGTTTATCCTTAGGCGCAGATACGCAGTATTTT; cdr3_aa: CASSLSLGADTQYF
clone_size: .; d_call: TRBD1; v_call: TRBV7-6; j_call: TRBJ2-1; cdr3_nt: TGTGCCAGCAGCTTAGGGCAGGGGGATTACAATGAGCAGTTCTTC; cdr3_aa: CASSLGQGDYNEQFF
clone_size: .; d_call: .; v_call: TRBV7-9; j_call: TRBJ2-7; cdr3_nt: TGTGCCAGCAGCTTGGATAACTTCGGAGGTGAGCAGTACTTC; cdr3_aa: CASSLDNFGGEQYF
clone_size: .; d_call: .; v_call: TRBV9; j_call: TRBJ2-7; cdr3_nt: TGTGCCAGCAGCGGACCCGGGACGACCGAGCAGTACTTC; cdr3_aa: CASSGPGTTEQYF
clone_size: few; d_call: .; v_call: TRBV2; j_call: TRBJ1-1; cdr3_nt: TGTGCCAGCAGTGCTTACACTGAAGCTTTCTTT; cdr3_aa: CASSAYTEAFF
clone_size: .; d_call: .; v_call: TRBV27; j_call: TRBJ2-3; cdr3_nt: TGTGCCAGCAGCTCGTACACAGATACGCAGTATTTT; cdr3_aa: CASSSYTDTQYF
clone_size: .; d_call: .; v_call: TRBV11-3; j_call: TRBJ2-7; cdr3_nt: TGTGCCAGCAGCTTAGGCAGGGAGTCGGACGAGCAGTACTTC; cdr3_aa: CASSLGRESDEQYF
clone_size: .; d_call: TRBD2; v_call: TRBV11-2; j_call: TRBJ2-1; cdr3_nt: TGTGCCAGCAGCCATAAAAGGAGGCTAGCGGTCTACGGGGAGCAGTTCTTC; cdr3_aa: CASSHKRRLAVYGEQFF
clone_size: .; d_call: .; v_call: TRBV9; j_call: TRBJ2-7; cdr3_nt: TGTGCCAGCAGCGTAGACCCCCTCCCCTACGAGCAGTACTTC; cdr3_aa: CASSVDPLPYEQYF
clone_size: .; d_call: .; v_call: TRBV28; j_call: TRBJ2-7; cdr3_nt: TGTGCCAGTCTCTCCGAATCCCCGTCCTACGAGCAGTACTTC; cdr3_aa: CASLSESPSYEQYF
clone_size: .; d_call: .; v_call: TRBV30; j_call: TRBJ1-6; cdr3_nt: TGTGCCTGGAGTGTCTCCCAGATGAGTAATAATTCACCCCTCCACTTT; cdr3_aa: CAWSVSQMSNNSPLHF
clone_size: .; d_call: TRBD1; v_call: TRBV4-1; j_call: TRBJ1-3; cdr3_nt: TGCGCCAGCAGCCAAGAGACAGGGGTTGGAAACACCATATATTTT; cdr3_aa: CASSQETGVGNTIYF